These 8 T cell receptor beta chains came from one sample sequenced in a study of blood T cell repertoires in COVID-19. This table comes from immunoSEQ multiplex PCR, and its TCRdb copy is limited to in-frame clones, with some not included. The sample holds about 130,000 clones, 84% seen once. The sequencing sample was made of peripheral blood. The receptors originated from a human donor in a cohort sampled during active COVID-19.

The rearrangement joins TRBV4-2 to TRBJ2-3, with a possible D match to TRBD2 (5 bases). The CDR3 is 15 amino acids. Trimming cost V 1 base and J 5 bases, with 13 bases left between them. In germline, CDR1 is LGHNA, CDR2 YNFKEQ. Here the CDR3 reads CASSQGGSSGDTQYF. CDR3 sequence (DNA): TGTGCCAGCAGCCAAGGCGGGTCCAGCGGAGATACGCAGTATTTT.

The rearrangement links TRBV7-9 to TRBJ2-5; 8 bases fit TRBD1. J gave up 3 bases and V 7 bases, and 7 bases lay outside the gene matches. The CDR3 is made up of 14 amino acids. Germline CDR1 is SEHNR and CDR2 is FQNEAQ (reference sequence). The DNA of the CDR3 is TGTGCCAGCACCAAGGGACAGGTGGAAGAGACCCAGTACTTC. It codes for CASTKGQVEETQYF.

The gene calls are TRBV5-4 and TRBJ2-2; 9 nucleotides line up with TRBD1. The junction had 8 bases not matched to a gene; V was cut back by 3 bases and J by 2 bases. The length of the CDR3 is 17 residues. CDR1 is SGHNT, CDR2 YYREEE, per germline (reference sequence). CDR3 amino acids: CASSSLGTGTNTGELFF. In DNA form, the CDR3 reads TGTGCCAGCAGCTCCCTCGGGACAGGGACCAACACCGGGGAGCTGTTTTTT.

J is TRBJ1-4 and V is TRBV10-3; D gene unclear. This CDR3 is 15 amino acids long. V lost 1 base to trimming and J lost 6 bases, with 12 bases between them. Germline V CDR1 and CDR2: ENHRY, SYGVKD. CDR3 sequence: CAISELGPADEKLFF. The DNA for the CDR3 is TGTGCCATCAGTGAGTTGGGTCCGGCGGATGAAAAACTGTTTTTT.

This chain uses TRBV3-1 (or the pseudogene TRBV3-2) with TRBJ2-1; the D is unclear. The V end was cut by 4 bases, the J end by 9 bases, with 7 bases between. From germline, CDR1 is LGHDT and CDR2 YNNKEL (reference sequence). The CDR3 runs to 11 residues. Written as DNA, the CDR3 is TGTGCCAGCAGCCCCGGTGGTGAGCAGTTCTTC. Translating gives CASSPGGEQFF.

V is TRBV5-1 and J is TRBJ1-1; D might be TRBD1 (5 bases). With 2 bases removed from V and 1 base from J, the gap between germline ends came to 12 bases. There are 15 residues in the CDR3. Germline V lookup: CDR1 SGHRS, CDR2 YFSETQ. The CDR3 here is CASSFSGRGNTEAFF. The CDR3 coding sequence is TGCGCCAGCAGCTTCTCAGGGCGGGGGAACACTGAAGCTTTCTTT.

The CDR3 loop is CASRADRGYGYTF. CDR3 DNA: TGTGCCAGCAGAGCTGACAGGGGATATGGCTACACCTTC. The gene calls are TRBV2 and TRBJ1-2, with 8 positions matching TRBD1. Trimming took 6 bases from V and 5 from J; bases not matched to a gene: 5. CDR3 length equals 13 residues. Germline V gene data show CDR1 as SNHLY and CDR2 as FYNNEI. The full variable domain, with the rest looked up from reference TRBV2 and TRBJ1-2, is EPEVTQTPSHQVTQMGQEVILRCVPISNHLYFYWYRQILGQKVEFLVSFYNNEISEKSEIFDDQFSVERPDGSNFTLKIRSTKLEDSAMYFCASRADRGYGYTFGSGTRLTVV.

The V and J genes are TRBV19 and TRBJ1-2, with 7 bases identical to TRBD1. Trimming took 6 bases from V and 4 from J; bases not matched to a gene: 11. The CDR3 runs to 15 residues. Germline V CDR1 and CDR2: LNHDA, SQIVND (reference sequence). The CDR3 region has the DNA TGTGCCAGTAGAAATGCCGGACAGGCGTCCTATGGCTACACCTTC. Its protein product is CASRNAGQASYGYTF. Based on the CDR3 plus reference TRBV19 and TRBJ1-2, the full variable domain is DGGITQSPKYLFRKEGQNVTLSCEQNLNHDAMYWYRQDPGQGLRLIYYSQIVNDFQKGDIAEGYSVSREKKESFPLTVTSAQKNPTAFYLCASRNAGQASYGYTFGSGTRLTVV.